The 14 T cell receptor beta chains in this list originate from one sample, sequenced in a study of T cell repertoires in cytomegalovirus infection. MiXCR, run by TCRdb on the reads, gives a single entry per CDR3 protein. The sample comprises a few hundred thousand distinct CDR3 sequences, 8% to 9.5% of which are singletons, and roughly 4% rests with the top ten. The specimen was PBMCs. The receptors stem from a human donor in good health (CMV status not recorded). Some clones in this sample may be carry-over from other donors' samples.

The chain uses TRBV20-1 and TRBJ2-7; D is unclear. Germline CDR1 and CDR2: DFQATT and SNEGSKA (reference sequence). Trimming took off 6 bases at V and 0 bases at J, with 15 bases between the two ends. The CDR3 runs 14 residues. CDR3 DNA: TGCAGTGCCCCCTCAAAGGGCTTCTCCTACGAGCAGTACTTC. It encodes CSAPSKGFSYEQYF.

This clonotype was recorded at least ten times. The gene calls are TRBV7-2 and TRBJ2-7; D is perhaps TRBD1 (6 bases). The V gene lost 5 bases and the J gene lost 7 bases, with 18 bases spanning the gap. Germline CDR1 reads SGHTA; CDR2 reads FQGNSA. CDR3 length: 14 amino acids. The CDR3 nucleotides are TGTGCCAGCAGCCCAGGGGCGGCCCTTAGGGAGCAGTACTTC. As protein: CASSPGAALREQYF.

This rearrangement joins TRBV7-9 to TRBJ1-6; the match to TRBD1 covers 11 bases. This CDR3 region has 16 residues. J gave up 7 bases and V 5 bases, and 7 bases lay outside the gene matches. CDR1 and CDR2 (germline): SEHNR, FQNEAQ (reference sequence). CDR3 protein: CASSQVGQGVNSPLHF. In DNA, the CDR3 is TGTGCCAGCAGCCAGGTGGGACAGGGGGTGAATTCACCCCTCCACTTT.

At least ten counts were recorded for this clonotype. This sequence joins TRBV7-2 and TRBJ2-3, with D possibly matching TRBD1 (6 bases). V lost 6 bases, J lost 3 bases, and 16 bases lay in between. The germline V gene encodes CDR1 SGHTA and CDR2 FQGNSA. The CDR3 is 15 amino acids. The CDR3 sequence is CASSRQVGGTDTQYF. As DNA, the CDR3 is TGTGCCAGCAGTCGACAGGTTGGGGGTACAGATACGCAGTATTTT.

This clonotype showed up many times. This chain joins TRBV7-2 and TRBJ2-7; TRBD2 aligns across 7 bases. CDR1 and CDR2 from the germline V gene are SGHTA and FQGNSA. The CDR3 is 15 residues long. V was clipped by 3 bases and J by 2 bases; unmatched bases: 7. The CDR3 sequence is CASSFATSATYEQYF. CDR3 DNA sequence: TGTGCCAGCAGCTTTGCAACTAGCGCCACCTACGAGCAGTACTTC.

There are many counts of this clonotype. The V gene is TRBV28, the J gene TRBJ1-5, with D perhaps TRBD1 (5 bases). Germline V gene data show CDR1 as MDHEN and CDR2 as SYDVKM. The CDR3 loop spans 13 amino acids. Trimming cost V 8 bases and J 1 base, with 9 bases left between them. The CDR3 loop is CASGRDSNQPQHF. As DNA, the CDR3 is TGTGCCAGCGGTCGGGACAGCAATCAGCCCCAGCATTTT.

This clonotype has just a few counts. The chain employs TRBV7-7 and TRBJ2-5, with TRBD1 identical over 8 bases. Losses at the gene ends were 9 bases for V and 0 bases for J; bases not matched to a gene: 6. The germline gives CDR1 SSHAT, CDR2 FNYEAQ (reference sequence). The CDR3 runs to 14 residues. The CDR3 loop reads CAREGQADQETQYF. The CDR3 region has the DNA TGTGCCAGAGAGGGACAGGCCGACCAAGAGACCCAGTACTTC. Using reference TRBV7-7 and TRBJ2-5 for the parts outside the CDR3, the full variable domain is GAGVSQSPRYKVTKRGQDVTLRCDPISSHATLYWYQQALGQGPEFLTYFNYEAQPDKSGLPSDRFSAERPEGSISTLTIQRTEQRDSAMYRCAREGQADQETQYFGPGTRLLVL.

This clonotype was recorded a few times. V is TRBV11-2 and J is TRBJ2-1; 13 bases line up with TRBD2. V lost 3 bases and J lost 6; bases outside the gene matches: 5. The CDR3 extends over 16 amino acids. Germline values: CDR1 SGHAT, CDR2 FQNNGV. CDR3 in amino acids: CASSFLGLAGVNEQFF. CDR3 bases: TGTGCCAGCAGCTTCCTCGGACTAGCGGGAGTCAATGAGCAGTTCTTC.

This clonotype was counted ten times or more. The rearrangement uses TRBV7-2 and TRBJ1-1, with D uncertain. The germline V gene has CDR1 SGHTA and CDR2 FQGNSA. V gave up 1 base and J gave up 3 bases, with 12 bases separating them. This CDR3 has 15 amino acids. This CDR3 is CASSLDGGGYTEAFF. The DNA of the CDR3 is TGTGCCAGCAGCTTAGATGGCGGAGGGTACACTGAAGCTTTCTTT.

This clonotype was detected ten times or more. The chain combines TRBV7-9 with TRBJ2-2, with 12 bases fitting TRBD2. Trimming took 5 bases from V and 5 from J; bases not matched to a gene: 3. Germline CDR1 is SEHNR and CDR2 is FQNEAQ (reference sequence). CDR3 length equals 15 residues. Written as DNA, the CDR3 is TGTGCCAGCAGCGTTACTAGCGGGGGGACCGGGGAGCTGTTTTTT. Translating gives CASSVTSGGTGELFF.

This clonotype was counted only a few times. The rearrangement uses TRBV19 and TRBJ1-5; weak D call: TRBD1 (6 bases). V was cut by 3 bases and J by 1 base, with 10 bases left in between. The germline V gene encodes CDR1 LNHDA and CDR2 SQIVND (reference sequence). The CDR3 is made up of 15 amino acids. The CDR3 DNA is TGTGCCAGTAGTATCCAGGGGCCCAGCAATCAGCCCCAGCATTTT. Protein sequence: CASSIQGPSNQPQHF.

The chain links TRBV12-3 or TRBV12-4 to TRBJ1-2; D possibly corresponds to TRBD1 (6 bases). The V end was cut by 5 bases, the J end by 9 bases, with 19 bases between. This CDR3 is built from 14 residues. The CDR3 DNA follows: TGTGCCAGCAGTGTGGGGGGCTTTATAGCACGCTACACCTTC. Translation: CASSVGGFIARYTF.

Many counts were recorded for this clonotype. CDR3: CASSPSLQGRRSNQPQHF. CDR3 DNA sequence: TGTGCCAGCAGCCCATCTTTACAGGGGAGGAGGAGCAATCAGCCCCAGCATTTT. The chain recombines TRBV7-8 with TRBJ1-5; 7 positions agree with TRBD1. The CDR3 is 18 amino acids. The germline V gene has CDR1 SGHVS and CDR2 FQNEAQ. The junction had 14 bases not matched to a gene; V was cut back by 5 bases and J by 1 base.

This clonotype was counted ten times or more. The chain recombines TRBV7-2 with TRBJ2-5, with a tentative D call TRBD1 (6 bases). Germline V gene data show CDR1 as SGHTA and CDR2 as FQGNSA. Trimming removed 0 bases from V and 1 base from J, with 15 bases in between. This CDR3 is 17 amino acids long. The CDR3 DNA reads TGTGCCAGCAGCTTAGCGGGCCTTAACAGGGCCCAAGAGACCCAGTACTTC. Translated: CASSLAGLNRAQETQYF.